The next 8 T cell receptor beta chains were all read from a single sample in a study of CD8+ T cells in alopecia areata. Extracted RNA was reverse transcribed, and the resulting cDNA served as sequencing template. Assay used: immunoSEQ multiplex PCR; TCRdb lists only in-frame clones, some missing. The sample comprises just over 150,000 clones, less than 70% of which are singletons, and more than 0.7% rests with the top ten. Described treatment: oral pan-JAK inhibitor, 5-10 mg twice daily. Here the sequenced sample was CD4+ T cells sorted from blood, taken at week 4, from a patient treated with tofacitinib. The source of these receptors is a human donor with alopecia areata.

The chain is built from TRBV18 and TRBJ2-5, with unresolved D. Germline CDR1 KGHSH, CDR2 LQKENI. The CDR3 has 13 amino acids. Trimming shortened V by 3 bases and J by 1 base, and 6 bases separated the two germline ends. This chain's CDR3 is CASSPKTQETQYF. The CDR3 DNA reads as TGTGCCAGCTCACCCAAGACCCAAGAGACCCAGTACTTC.

V usage is TRBV11-2 and J usage is TRBJ2-7, with D perhaps assigned TRBD1 or TRBD2 (5 bases each). The length of the CDR3 is 13 residues. V lost 1 base and J 5 bases, leaving 9 bases between the germline ends. CDR1 and CDR2 (germline): SGHAT, FQNNGV. CDR3 sequence (DNA): TGTGCCAGCAGCTTAGCGGGGACCGACGAGCAGTACTTC. Translated: CASSLAGTDEQYF.

This clone was counted a few times. The chain links TRBV5-6 to TRBJ2-3, with D possibly being TRBD2 (6 bases). The germline CDR1 and CDR2 sequences are SGHDT and YYEEEE. The CDR3 runs to 15 residues. V gave up 4 bases and J gave up 1 base, with 13 bases separating them. CDR3 residues: CASSPVGEGTDTQYF. The CDR3 DNA reads as TGTGCCAGCAGCCCCGTCGGGGAGGGCACAGATACGCAGTATTTT.

The chain combines TRBV6-6 with TRBJ2-1; unclear D gene. CDR3 length equals 16 residues. The V gene lost 2 bases and the J gene lost 9 bases, with 20 bases spanning the gap. The V gene's germline CDR1 is MNHNY and CDR2 SVGAGI (reference sequence). CDR3 DNA sequence: TGTGCCAGCAGTTACCCTCTATTGGGTAGTAATGGTGAGCAGTTCTTC. It translates to CASSYPLLGSNGEQFF.

This chain connects TRBV6-5 to TRBJ2-5; D unresolved. V was pared by 8 bases and J by 4 bases, with 5 bases between. Germline CDR1 MNHEY, CDR2 SVGAGI. The CDR3 loop spans 10 amino acids. The CDR3 sequence is CASGRETQYF. In DNA form, the CDR3 reads TGTGCCAGCGGTCGAGAGACCCAGTACTTC.

This clone was counted between two and nine times. The V and J genes are TRBV30 and TRBJ1-1; D is ambiguous. Germline V gene sequence: CDR1 GTSNPN, CDR2 SVGIG (reference sequence). Trimming took 0 bases from V and 6 from J, leaving 14 bases between them. The CDR3 runs 14 residues. In DNA, the CDR3 is TGTGCCTGGAGTGTAAGGCCCCGGGGAGCTGAAGCTTTCTTT. Its protein product is CAWSVRPRGAEAFF. Complete variable domain (other parts from reference TRBV30 and TRBJ1-1): SQTIHQWPATLVQPVGSPLSLECTVEGTSNPNLYWYRQAAGRGLQLLFYSVGIGQISSEVPQNLSASRPQDRQFILSSKKLLLSDSGFYLCAWSVRPRGAEAFFGQGTRLTVV.

V and J are TRBV27 and TRBJ1-1; D is unresolved. CDR1 is MNHEY and CDR2 is SMNVEV in the germline V gene (reference sequence). The length of the CDR3 is 13 residues. V lost 3 bases and J 5 bases, leaving 10 bases between the germline ends. CDR3: CASSLVGQTEAFF. CDR3 DNA: TGTGCCAGCAGTTTGGTGGGCCAGACTGAAGCTTTCTTT.

The chain links TRBV29-1 to TRBJ2-7; TRBD1 matches at 9 bases. CDR3 length: 13 residues. In germline, CDR1 is SQVTM, CDR2 ANQGSEA. The junction had 7 bases not matched to a gene; V was cut back by 7 bases and J by 3 bases. This chain's CDR3 is CSAKQGARYEQYF. In DNA form, the CDR3 reads TGCAGCGCAAAACAGGGGGCTCGCTACGAGCAGTACTTC.